The clone carrying this TCR beta chain was seen more than once but under ten times. Its antigen remains unknown. In building TCR beta libraries, iRepertoire HTBI primers were used together with Arm-PCR of CDR3 regions. TCRdb re-called the multiplex PCR reads with MiXCR, one entry per CDR3 protein. Found here are about 540,000 distinct CDR3 sequences, 13% of them singletons; the top ten hold 10%. The data belong to a study of regulatory T cells in long-lasting Graves disease. CDR1 is PRHDT and CDR2 is FYEKMQ in the germline V gene (reference sequence). The CDR3 runs to 14 residues. Noted time point: newly diagnosed GD, antithyroid drugs for less than 3 months. Following extraction of RNA from PBMCs, that RNA was used to make the TCR library. Findings of the study overall: Under persistent disease, TRBV28, TRBJ1-2 and TRBJ2-5 were used preferentially. Lower TCR diversity was seen in persistent Graves' patients than in newly diagnosed ones.

These data also formed part of another study, on T cells in Graves' hyperthyroidism and ophthalmopathy. From that study: The HTBI set primed first-round TCR CDR3 RT-PCR.

The clonotype originates from a man aged 25-45 years with Graves disease. This specimen consisted of peripheral blood mononuclear cells (PBMCs), obtained at new diagnosis, from a patient treated with antithyroid drugs. This sequence joins TRBV13 and TRBJ2-3; 8 bases are shared with TRBD1. The better agreement between TRBJ2-5 and the DNA end casts doubt on the J call. The CDR3 DNA follows: TGTGCCAGCAGCTCCGGACAGGGCGGGGAGACCCAGTACTTC. This translates into CASSSGQGGETQYF.